Listed below are T cell receptor beta chains from one sample, sequenced in a study of cytomegalovirus exposure and HLA in healthy donors. The table came from immunoSEQ multiplex PCR; TCRdb's copy has only in-frame clones and leaves some out. The sample holds about 110,000 clones, around 85% seen once. Source material: PBMCs. The receptors were gathered from a man in his sixties in good health and CMV-seronegative. The CDR3 runs from the conserved cysteine through the conserved F or W. The order of the fields is J gene, clone size, D gene, V gene, CDR3 DNA, CDR3 protein. The D gene is left open where the match is weak. Clone size, where shown, is once, few, many, or a class for clones that have expanded.

>TRBJ2-1|-|TRBD2|TRBV5-1
TGCGCCAGCAAGGAGGGGACTAGCGACTACAATGAGCAGTTCTTC
CASKEGTSDYNEQFF
>TRBJ2-1|-|TRBD1|TRBV4-1
TGCGCCAGCAGCCAGACCGGACAGGGGCCTACACGTCGGAATGAGCAGTTCTTC
CASSQTGQGPTRRNEQFF
>TRBJ1-2|once|-|TRBV5-1
TGCGCCAGCAGCTTGTCTGGACAGGGCTACACCTTC
CASSLSGQGYTF
>TRBJ1-1|-|TRBD1|TRBV7-8
TGTGCCAGCAGCTTAGAAGGGACAGGCGAAGCTTTCTTT
CASSLEGTGEAFF
>TRBJ1-1|-|-|TRBV29-1
TGCAGCGTTGTCTCTCGAGTGAACACTGAAGCTTTCTTT
CSVVSRVNTEAFF
>TRBJ1-2|once|TRBD1|TRBV19
TGTGCCAGTAGTTCCCGGACAGGGCGTAAAGAGAACTATGGCTACACCTTC
CASSSRTGRKENYGYTF
>TRBJ2-3|few|TRBD1|TRBV6-6
TGTGCCAGCAGGTCACAGGGGCACACAGATACGCAGTATTTT
CASRSQGHTDTQYF
>TRBJ2-3|-|-|TRBV4-1
TGCGCCAGCAGCCAAGGGGCAGAACCTAGCACAGATACGCAGTATTTT
CASSQGAEPSTDTQYF
>TRBJ2-3|-|TRBD2|TRBV11-3
TGTGCCAGCAGCTCGCAATCTAGCGGGGGGGGCGCAGATACGCAGTATTTT
CASSSQSSGGGADTQYF
>TRBJ2-2|-|TRBD2|TRBV6-6
TGTGCCAGCAGTTCTCAGGGACTAGCGGTCACCGGGGAGCTGTTTTTT
CASSSQGLAVTGELFF